The 23 T cell receptor beta chains given below trace back to one sample, sequenced in a study of cytomegalovirus exposure and HLA in healthy donors. The primer mix had 60 Vbeta and 13 Jbeta primers. This table comes from immunoSEQ multiplex PCR, and its TCRdb copy is limited to in-frame clones, with some not included. This sample yields about 230,000 clones, of which about 80% are seen a single time; 0.58% belongs to the top ten. The sequenced sample was PBMCs. Every receptor here comes from a woman between 40 and 50 years old in good health and CMV-seronegative.

The chain uses TRBV6-6 and TRBJ1-1; no definite D call. CDR1 is MNHNY, CDR2 SVGAGI, per germline (reference sequence). The CDR3 is made up of 14 amino acids. V lost 0 bases and J 0 bases, leaving 5 bases between the germline ends. The CDR3 protein is CASSYSTVNTEAFF. DNA of the CDR3: TGTGCCAGCAGTTACTCGACTGTGAACACTGAAGCTTTCTTT.

V is TRBV6-1 and J is TRBJ1-5; TRBD1 matches at 9 bases. The CDR3 has 15 amino acids. Germline V gene sequence: CDR1 MNHNS, CDR2 SASEGT. The J segment lost 9 bases and the V segment lost 7 bases, leaving 13 bases of the junction unmatched. CDR3 residues: CASNGVGQGSWPQHF. For the CDR3, the DNA is TGTGCCAGCAACGGGGTCGGACAGGGGTCTTGGCCCCAGCATTTT.

The chain links TRBV9 to TRBJ2-3, with D possibly matching TRBD2 (5 bases). V lost 3 bases, J lost 6 bases, and 17 bases lay in between. The germline V gene has CDR1 SGDLS and CDR2 YYNGEE. The CDR3 has 15 amino acids. The CDR3 region is CASSDALTGMDTQYF. DNA of the CDR3: TGTGCCAGCAGCGACGCCCTCACCGGGATGGATACGCAGTATTTT.

J is TRBJ2-7 and V is TRBV27; D is possibly TRBD2 (5 bases). From germline, CDR1 is MNHEY and CDR2 SMNVEV (reference sequence). The length of the CDR3 is 13 residues. V lost 5 bases to trimming and J lost 6 bases, with 14 bases between them. The CDR3 protein is CASSPSPRGEQYF. The CDR3 DNA reads TGTGCCAGCAGTCCCAGCCCCCGGGGCGAGCAGTACTTC.

V is TRBV5-1 and J is TRBJ2-7; D remains unclear. The germline V gene has CDR1 SGHRS and CDR2 YFSETQ. V lost 5 bases and J 1 base, leaving 4 bases between the germline ends. This CDR3 region has 11 residues. CDR3 region: CASRQSYEQYF. CDR3 sequence (DNA): TGCGCCAGCAGACAATCCTACGAGCAGTACTTC.

In this sample, this clone turned up once. V gene TRBV30 combines with J gene TRBJ1-4; no clear D gene. Germline lookup yields CDR1 GTSNPN and CDR2 SVGIG (reference sequence). The CDR3 is made up of 14 amino acids. V was cut by 4 bases and J by 8 bases, with 17 bases left in between. The CDR3 region is CAWTSGNQGEKLFF. The CDR3 bases are TGTGCCTGGACCTCCGGGAACCAAGGGGAAAAACTGTTTTTT.

This sequence joins TRBV5-4 and TRBJ1-6; tentatively, D is TRBD1 (5 bases). Trimming took off 4 bases at V and 6 bases at J, with 20 bases between the two ends. Germline CDR1 SGHNT, CDR2 YYREEE (reference sequence). This CDR3 comprises 17 residues. The CDR3 spells CASSATGGGNTNSPLHF. The CDR3 DNA reads as TGTGCCAGCAGCGCGACCGGGGGAGGGAATACTAATTCACCCCTCCACTTT. Looking up the rest from reference TRBV5-4 and TRBJ1-6 gives the full variable domain: ETGVTQSPTHLIKTRGQQVTLRCSSQSGHNTVSWYQQALGQGPQFIFQYYREEENGRGNFPPRFSGLQFPNYSSELNVNALELDDSALYLCASSATGGGNTNSPLHFGNGTRLTVT.

J is TRBJ2-5 and V is TRBV5-1; D gene ambiguous. Trimming shortened V by 5 bases and J by 4 bases, and 12 bases separated the two germline ends. CDR1 is SGHRS, CDR2 YFSETQ, per germline. The CDR3 consists of 13 residues. CDR3 sequence: CASRWQAGETQYF. The DNA of the CDR3 is TGCGCCAGCAGGTGGCAGGCCGGAGAGACCCAGTACTTC.

This rearrangement joins TRBV6-1 to TRBJ2-7; TRBD2 matches at 8 bases. The CDR3 is 12 residues long. V shed 6 bases and J 5 bases; nucleotides not matched to a gene: 3. Germline V gene sequence: CDR1 MNHNS, CDR2 SASEGT. The CDR3 protein is CASRGRGDEQYF. The CDR3 bases are TGTGCCAGCAGGGGGCGGGGGGACGAGCAGTACTTC.

The rearrangement joins TRBV27 to TRBJ2-1, with unresolved D. CDR1 MNHEY and CDR2 SMNVEV come from the germline V gene (reference sequence). This CDR3 is 9 amino acids long. Trimming left V 9 bases short and J 13 bases short, with 10 bases between. CDR3 bases: TGTGCCAGTGGGCCAGGACAGTTCTTC. It yields the protein CASGPGQFF.

The gene calls are TRBV2 and TRBJ1-5; 9 bases match TRBD1. Trimming removed 6 bases from V and 7 bases from J; junction bases left unmatched: 7. From germline, CDR1 is SNHLY and CDR2 FYNNEI. The CDR3 has 14 amino acids. The CDR3 nucleotides read TGTGCCAGCAGCCTGGACAGGGGCAGCCAGCCCCAGCATTTT. It specifies CASSLDRGSQPQHF. Drawing the rest from reference TRBV2 and TRBJ1-5, the complete variable domain is EPEVTQTPSHQVTQMGQEVILRCVPISNHLYFYWYRQILGQKVEFLVSFYNNEISEKSEIFDDQFSVERPDGSNFTLKIRSTKLEDSAMYFCASSLDRGSQPQHFGDGTRLSIL.

CDR3 coding DNA: TGTGCCAGCTCACCAGCAGCGACCACCTACGAGCAGTACTTC. It encodes CASSPAATTYEQYF. The chain has TRBV18 and TRBJ2-7; D remains ambiguous. The length of the CDR3 is 14 residues. Germline loops: CDR1 KGHSH, CDR2 LQKENI. Trimming removed 2 bases at V and 2 bases at J, with 10 bases between.

The chain has TRBV10-2 and TRBJ2-7; D unclear. V gave up 3 bases and J gave up 4 bases, with 10 bases separating them. Germline CDR1 WSHSY, CDR2 SAAADI. The CDR3 has 13 residues. The CDR3 region has the DNA TGCGCCAGCAGTGAACAGACCTTTTACGAGCAGTACTTC. It translates to CASSEQTFYEQYF.

This clone has just a few counts. The CDR3 is CASSPETGNTEAFF. The CDR3 coding sequence is TGTGCCAGCAGTCCTGAAACAGGGAACACTGAAGCTTTCTTT. This chain uses TRBV6-5 with TRBJ1-1; D is perhaps TRBD1 (5 bases). Germline V gene sequence: CDR1 MNHEY, CDR2 SVGAGI. V lost 5 bases, J lost 1 base, and 11 bases lay in between. CDR3 size: 14 residues.

The chain recombines TRBV14 with TRBJ2-7, with D possibly matching TRBD2 (6 bases). The V end was cut by 11 bases, the J end by 4 bases, with 12 bases between. There are 11 residues in the CDR3. Germline V gene sequence: CDR1 SGHDN, CDR2 FVKESK. In DNA form, the CDR3 reads TGTGCCTCCCAAGCGGGTTACGAGCAGTACTTC. Protein product: CASQAGYEQYF.

This clone was counted a few times. The chain recombines TRBV6-5 with TRBJ2-7; TRBD1 is a possible D gene (7 bases). The CDR3 length is 14 residues. The ends were cut back, 6 bases at V and 7 bases at J, with 19 bases in the middle. Germline CDR1 is MNHEY and CDR2 is SVGAGI. The CDR3 DNA reads TGTGCCAGCAGGGGCGGGACAGCCCTTGTGGAGCAGTACTTC. Encoded protein: CASRGGTALVEQYF.

The chain joins TRBV5-5 to TRBJ2-7; perhaps TRBD2 as D (6 bases). The CDR3 totals 12 residues. The V end lost 8 bases, the J end lost 4 bases, and 13 bases lay between the germline ends. Looked up from germline, CDR1 is SGHKS and CDR2 is YYEKEE (reference sequence). The CDR3: CASSSAGYEQYF. The CDR3 DNA reads TGTGCCAGTTCCTCTGCGGGGTACGAGCAGTACTTC.

The V and J genes are TRBV2 and TRBJ1-4; D is undetermined. The germline gives CDR1 SNHLY, CDR2 FYNNEI. The CDR3 runs 14 residues. V gave up 5 bases and J gave up 7 bases, with 14 bases separating them. The CDR3 coding sequence is TGTGCCAGCAGTAGGCGCGGAGTAGGTGAAAAACTGTTTTTT. Translating it yields CASSRRGVGEKLFF. Looking up the rest from reference TRBV2 and TRBJ1-4 gives the full variable domain: EPEVTQTPSHQVTQMGQEVILRCVPISNHLYFYWYRQILGQKVEFLVSFYNNEISEKSEIFDDQFSVERPDGSNFTLKIRSTKLEDSAMYFCASSRRGVGEKLFFGSGTQLSVL.

This rearrangement joins TRBV19 to TRBJ1-5; no reliable D call. Germline values: CDR1 LNHDA, CDR2 SQIVND (reference sequence). Trimming removed 5 bases from V and 3 bases from J, with 11 bases in between. The CDR3 is made up of 14 amino acids. The CDR3 spells CASSPGGLNQPQHF. As DNA, the CDR3 is TGTGCCAGTAGTCCAGGCGGACTCAATCAGCCCCAGCATTTT.

The V and J genes are TRBV2 and TRBJ2-7; 9 bases line up with TRBD1. Trimming cost V 4 bases and J 2 bases; bases outside gene matches: 12. The CDR3 spans 17 residues. The V gene's germline CDR1 is SNHLY and CDR2 FYNNEI. CDR3 residues: CASSGGGGTGTTYEQYF. The DNA for the CDR3 is TGTGCCAGCAGTGGAGGGGGCGGGACAGGGACCACCTACGAGCAGTACTTC.

The CDR3 DNA sequence: TGTGCCAGAAGCAGAGGACAGGGGGCCAGGGGGCCTGCCGAGAACACTGAAGCTTTCTTT. This codes for CARSRGQGARGPAENTEAFF. The rearrangement joins TRBV5-3 to TRBJ1-1, with 11 bases matching TRBD1. TRBV5-3 is an open reading frame, and its role is uncertain. The trim removed 4 bases at V and 1 base at J, leaving 18 bases unmatched. The CDR3 consists of 20 residues.

This clone was counted a few times. The rearrangement uses TRBV4-1 and TRBJ1-5; tentative D call: TRBD1 (5 bases). Germline CDR1 MGHRA, CDR2 YSYEKL. CDR3 size: 15 residues. Trimming removed 1 base at V and 3 bases at J, with 10 bases between. CDR3: CASSQAQGDNQPQHF. The CDR3 nucleotides read TGCGCCAGCAGCCAAGCCCAGGGTGACAATCAGCCCCAGCATTTT.

The chain recombines TRBV6-5 with TRBJ2-5; D gene unclear. V lost 6 bases and J lost 2, with 10 bases in between. There are 13 residues in the CDR3. Looked up from germline, CDR1 is MNHEY and CDR2 is SVGAGI. The CDR3 sequence: CASRIRVQETQYF. The CDR3 nucleotides read TGTGCCAGCAGGATACGGGTACAAGAGACCCAGTACTTC.